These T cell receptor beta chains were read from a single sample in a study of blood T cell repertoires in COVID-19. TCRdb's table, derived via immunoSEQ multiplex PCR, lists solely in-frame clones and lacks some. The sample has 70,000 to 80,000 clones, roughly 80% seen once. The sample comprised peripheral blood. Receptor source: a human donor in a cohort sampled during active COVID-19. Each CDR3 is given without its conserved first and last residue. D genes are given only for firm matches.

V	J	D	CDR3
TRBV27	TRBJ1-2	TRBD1	ASWAARQGAPANYGYT
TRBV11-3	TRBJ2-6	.	ASSPRSGWDNVLT
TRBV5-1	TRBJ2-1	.	ASSFKGGSYNEQF
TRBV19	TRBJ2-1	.	ASSIAKRAGFNEQF
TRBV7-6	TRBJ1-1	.	ASSYTGNTEAF
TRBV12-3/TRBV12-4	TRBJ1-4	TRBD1	ASSRDRNEKLF
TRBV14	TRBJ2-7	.	ASSSLFGPYEQY
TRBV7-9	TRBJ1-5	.	ASSLGGRSSNQPQH
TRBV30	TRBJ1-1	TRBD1	AWMTGTVNTEAF
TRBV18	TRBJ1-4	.	ASSQTGAVATNEKLF
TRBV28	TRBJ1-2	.	ASSLGQEGYGYT
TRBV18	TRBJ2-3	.	ASSTSTDTQY
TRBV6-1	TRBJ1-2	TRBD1	ASSDPGQGNYGYT